Presented here are 4 T cell receptor beta chains from one specimen sequenced in a study of glioma-infiltrating T cells after dendritic cell vaccination. Time point described: after dendritic cell vaccination, including at tumor progression/relapse. The assay was immunoSEQ multiplex PCR, and TCRdb's table has in-frame clones only and misses some. The repertoire has some 99,000 clones, less than 90% of them found once; the top ten carry approximately 5.5%. The material was blood, obtained after dendritic cell vaccination. The receptors come from a human donor with glioblastoma.

The J gene is TRBJ2-7, the V gene TRBV29-1; 9 bases line up with TRBD2. Losses at the gene ends were 6 bases for V and 4 bases for J; bases not matched to a gene: 13. Germline V gene sequence: CDR1 SQVTM, CDR2 ANQGSEA. The CDR3 sequence is 15 residues long. CDR3 bases: TGCAGCGTCCGGGAAATGGGTAGCGGGAGTTACGAGCAGTACTTC. Protein: CSVREMGSGSYEQYF.

On this clone: A read error may produce the germline difference seen at one junction end. The chain employs TRBV27 and TRBJ2-7; D not certain. The CDR3 extends over 10 amino acids. Germline V gene lookup returns CDR1 MNHEY and CDR2 SMNVEV (reference sequence). The CDR3 region is CASSPNPPDF. CDR3 coding DNA: TGTGCCAGCAGTCCAAACCCCCCAGACTTC.

This clone was counted a few times. The chain recombines TRBV7-9 with TRBJ1-4, with TRBD1 as a possible D gene (6 bases). The CDR3 length is 17 residues. The V end lost 2 bases, the J end lost 4 bases, and 17 bases lay between the germline ends. The germline gives CDR1 SEHNR, CDR2 FQNEAQ (reference sequence). The CDR3 DNA reads TGTGCCAGCAGCTTAATCGCTGCCGGGACACTTAATGAAAAACTGTTTTTT. The encoded protein is CASSLIAAGTLNEKLFF.

The CDR3 loop is CASSLRGPGLDYNEQFF. CDR3 nucleotide sequence: TGTGCCAGCAGCTTGCGGGGTCCGGGACTCGATTACAATGAGCAGTTCTTC. The genes are TRBV5-6 and TRBJ2-1, with D possibly being TRBD2 (6 bases). The CDR3 length is 17 residues. Germline values: CDR1 SGHDT, CDR2 YYEEEE. V dropped 1 base and J dropped 4 bases, with 18 bases sitting between them.